These 11 T cell receptor beta chains share one sample of origin, sequenced in a study of graft-versus-host responses after intestinal transplantation. TCRdb's copy holds only in-frame clones and misses some; the assay was immunoSEQ multiplex PCR. The sample holds 75,000 to 100,000 clones, roughly four fifths seen once. No antigen is known for these receptors. Sequenced material: unstimulated CD8+ T cells sorted from spleen or lymph node cells, taken before intestinal transplant. The receptors derive from a human donor who received an intestinal transplant.

The chain carries TRBV6-5 and TRBJ2-7; no clear D gene. The CDR3 extends over 13 amino acids. The germline CDR1 and CDR2 sequences are MNHEY and SVGAGI. With 2 bases removed from V and 2 bases from J, the gap between germline ends came to 7 bases. CDR3 sequence reads: CASSYAAAYEQYF. CDR3 nucleotide sequence: TGTGCCAGCAGTTACGCCGCTGCCTACGAGCAGTACTTC.

The genes are TRBV29-1 and TRBJ2-5; TRBD2 matches 8 bases. V was pared by 0 bases and J by 5 bases, with 11 bases of the junction left unmatched. The V gene's germline CDR1 is SQVTM and CDR2 ANQGSEA. The CDR3 is 16 residues long. The CDR3: CSVEDPLREVEETQYF. Here the CDR3 DNA reads TGCAGCGTTGAAGACCCACTGCGGGAGGTAGAGGAGACCCAGTACTTC.

This clone is a singleton in its sample. The V and J genes are TRBV2 and TRBJ2-2; perhaps TRBD2 as D (5 bases). Germline CDR1 is SNHLY and CDR2 is FYNNEI. The CDR3 consists of 14 residues. V shed 0 bases and J shed 9 bases, with 11 bases lying between them. CDR3 protein: CASSEARVPRELFF. Here the CDR3 DNA reads TGTGCCAGCAGTGAAGCGCGGGTTCCCCGGGAGCTGTTTTTT.

The V gene is TRBV28, the J gene TRBJ2-3, with 8 bases that match TRBD2. The CDR3 is 16 residues long. Germline values: CDR1 MDHEN, CDR2 SYDVKM. With V trimmed by 4 bases and J by 4 bases, 10 bases remained unmatched. In nucleotides, the CDR3 is TGTGCCAGCAGTTCGGGACTAGAGGTTTTGGCAGATACGCAGTATTTT. Its translation is CASSSGLEVLADTQYF.

The V call is TRBV5-4, the J call TRBJ2-3, with TRBD1 matching 9 bases. The CDR3 contains 15 residues. From germline, CDR1 is SGHNT and CDR2 YYREEE (reference sequence). Germline trimming cut 3 bases from V and 5 bases from J; bases unmatched to any gene: 7. CDR3 coding DNA: TGTGCCAGCAGCTCCAAAGACAGGGGGGGAGATACGCAGTATTTT. Protein sequence: CASSSKDRGGDTQYF. The full variable domain, rest sourced from reference TRBV5-4 and TRBJ2-3, is ETGVTQSPTHLIKTRGQQVTLRCSSQSGHNTVSWYQQALGQGPQFIFQYYREEENGRGNFPPRFSGLQFPNYSSELNVNALELDDSALYLCASSSKDRGGDTQYFGPGTRLTVL.

The chain is built from TRBV28 and TRBJ2-3; D remains ambiguous. Germline loops: CDR1 MDHEN, CDR2 SYDVKM. V shed 2 bases and J shed 1 base, with 7 bases lying between them. This CDR3 has 14 residues. CDR3 nucleotide sequence: TGTGCCAGCAGTTTAGTGTTCGGCACAGATACGCAGTATTTT. This gives the protein CASSLVFGTDTQYF. The full variable domain, with the rest looked up from reference TRBV28 and TRBJ2-3, is DVKVTQSSRYLVKRTGEKVFLECVQDMDHENMFWYRQDPGLGLRLIYFSYDVKMKEKGDIPEGYSVSREKKERFSLILESASTNQTSMYLCASSLVFGTDTQYFGPGTRLTVL.

This clone was detected only a few times. The rearrangement joins TRBV6-5 to TRBJ1-5; a weak D match, TRBD1 (6 bases). This CDR3 spans 14 amino acids. Germline CDR1 MNHEY, CDR2 SVGAGI. Trimming shortened V by 7 bases and J by 3 bases, and 13 bases separated the two germline ends. The CDR3: CASTAGGHNQPQHF. The CDR3 DNA is TGTGCCAGCACCGCTGGGGGGCACAATCAGCCCCAGCATTTT.

CDR3 amino acids: CASSSQGGNQPQHF. DNA of the CDR3: TGTGCCAGCAGCTCTCAGGGGGGCAATCAGCCCCAGCATTTT. The V and J genes are TRBV5-6 and TRBJ1-5; 7 positions agree with TRBD1. The CDR3 loop spans 14 amino acids. V was pared by 3 bases and J by 2 bases, with 2 bases of the junction left unmatched. The V gene's germline CDR1 is SGHDT and CDR2 YYEEEE. Combining the CDR3 with reference TRBV5-6 and TRBJ1-5 gives the whole variable domain DAGVTQSPTHLIKTRGQQVTLRCSPKSGHDTVSWYQQALGQGPQFIFQYYEEEERQRGNFPDRFSGHQFPNYSSELNVNALLLGDSALYLCASSSQGGNQPQHFGDGTRLSIL.

The V gene is TRBV5-6, the J gene TRBJ1-5; no definite D call. This CDR3 is 17 amino acids long. Germline CDR1 reads SGHDT; CDR2 reads YYEEEE. Trimming shortened V by 0 bases and J by 2 bases, and 15 bases separated the two germline ends. The CDR3 spells CASSLGGSLDGNQPQHF. CDR3 DNA: TGTGCCAGCAGCTTGGGAGGGAGTTTGGATGGCAATCAGCCCCAGCATTTT. Supplemented by reference TRBV5-6 and TRBJ1-5, the full variable domain reads DAGVTQSPTHLIKTRGQQVTLRCSPKSGHDTVSWYQQALGQGPQFIFQYYEEEERQRGNFPDRFSGHQFPNYSSELNVNALLLGDSALYLCASSLGGSLDGNQPQHFGDGTRLSIL.

The rearrangement uses TRBV4-1 and TRBJ1-2; D may be TRBD1 (5 bases). V shed 8 bases and J shed 4 bases, with 17 bases lying between them. Looked up from germline, CDR1 is MGHRA and CDR2 is YSYEKL. This CDR3 contains 14 residues. CDR3 bases: TGCGCCAGCCAGCCAATGTCGGGACCCTATGGCTACACCTTC. Its translation: CASQPMSGPYGYTF.

This clone was counted a single time. This chain connects TRBV28 to TRBJ1-4, with 8 bases aligning to TRBD1. The CDR3 runs 17 residues. From germline, CDR1 is MDHEN and CDR2 SYDVKM. V was clipped by 5 bases and J by 4 bases; unmatched bases: 12. Here the CDR3 DNA reads TGTGCCAGCAGTCCCACTCCCTACGACAGGGGTAATGAAAAACTGTTTTTT. Translation gives CASSPTPYDRGNEKLFF. Looking up the rest from reference TRBV28 and TRBJ1-4 gives the full variable domain: DVKVTQSSRYLVKRTGEKVFLECVQDMDHENMFWYRQDPGLGLRLIYFSYDVKMKEKGDIPEGYSVSREKKERFSLILESASTNQTSMYLCASSPTPYDRGNEKLFFGSGTQLSVL.